Below are 25 T cell receptor beta chains sequenced from a single sample in a study of T cells in tuberculosis. Method: immunoSEQ multiplex PCR; TCRdb's copy keeps in-frame clones and lacks some. The sample has 80,000 to 100,000 clones, more than 75% seen once. After thawing and overnight rest, PBMC were stained with GMM-loaded CD1B tetramer, viability dye and anti-CD3 for sorting. C32 glucose monomycolate from Rhodococcus equi was loaded onto the CD1B tetramers. What was sequenced was CD1b-GMM tetramer-negative cells sorted from PBMCs. Source of these receptors: an adult woman with latent tuberculosis.

The chain carries TRBV28 and TRBJ1-6, with D unresolved. The CDR3 consists of 13 residues. The V end lost 3 bases, the J end lost 6 bases, and 6 bases lay between the germline ends. Germline V gene sequence: CDR1 MDHEN, CDR2 SYDVKM. Here the CDR3 reads CASSFPTNSPLHF. The CDR3 region has the DNA TGTGCCAGCAGTTTCCCTACTAATTCACCCCTCCACTTT.

The chain employs TRBV19 and TRBJ1-1, with 9 nucleotides matching TRBD1. V lost 7 bases and J lost 11; bases outside the gene matches: 14. CDR1 and CDR2 (germline): LNHDA, SQIVND (reference sequence). This CDR3 has 14 residues. The CDR3 reads CASTPGTGSVGAFF. The CDR3 region has the DNA TGTGCCAGTACCCCGGGGACAGGGTCGGTTGGGGCTTTCTTT.

The V call is TRBV11-2, the J call TRBJ2-5; 9 bases align to TRBD1. V gave up 3 bases and J gave up 4 bases; unmatched junction bases: 6. This CDR3 has 15 amino acids. The germline CDR1 and CDR2 sequences are SGHAT and FQNNGV. The DNA for the CDR3 is TGTGCCAGCAGCTTGGGAGGGACAGGGAGAGAGACCCAGTACTTC. Its protein product is CASSLGGTGRETQYF.

The chain recombines TRBV29-1 with TRBJ2-2, with 8 bases lining up with TRBD1. Unmatched junction bases numbered 1, after V lost 6 bases and J lost 1 base. The CDR3 extends over 13 amino acids. CDR1 SQVTM and CDR2 ANQGSEA come from the germline V gene. CDR3 nucleotide sequence: TGCAGCGTGGGGACAGGGAACACCGGGGAGCTGTTTTTT. It yields the protein CSVGTGNTGELFF.

The chain joins TRBV10-1 to TRBJ1-1; a weak D match, TRBD1 (5 bases). V was cut by 5 bases and J by 1 base, with 17 bases left in between. This CDR3 spans 16 amino acids. Germline values: CDR1 WNHNN, CDR2 SYGVQD (reference sequence). The CDR3 region is CASSLFREARNTEAFF. The CDR3 bases are TGCGCCAGCAGTCTATTCAGGGAGGCTCGGAACACTGAAGCTTTCTTT.

The chain has TRBV6-1 and TRBJ2-3, with 9 bases matching TRBD2. Germline CDR1 MNHNS, CDR2 SASEGT. The ends lost 4 bases at V and 6 bases at J; junction bases unmatched: 8. The CDR3 consists of 15 residues. For the CDR3, the DNA is TGTGCCAGCAGTGGGGGGGGACTAGCTTCCGATACGCAGTATTTT. Its translation: CASSGGGLASDTQYF.

The chain uses TRBV2 and TRBJ2-5, with D possibly being TRBD1 (5 bases). CDR3 length: 12 amino acids. Germline V gene lookup returns CDR1 SNHLY and CDR2 FYNNEI. V was pared by 7 bases and J by 4 bases, with 10 bases between. In DNA form, the CDR3 reads TGTGCCAGCAATCGGCAGGGAGAGACCCAGTACTTC. Its translation: CASNRQGETQYF.

CDR3 amino acids: CASSPQDSMTDGYTF. DNA for the CDR3: TGTGCCAGCAGCCCCCAGGACAGCATGACGGATGGCTACACCTTC. V and J are TRBV5-6 and TRBJ1-2; possible D gene TRBD1, 6 bases. The germline V gene encodes CDR1 SGHDT and CDR2 YYEEEE. This CDR3 spans 15 amino acids. V lost 4 bases to trimming and J lost 6 bases, with 19 bases between them.

The rearrangement uses TRBV7-8 and TRBJ2-5; a weak D match, TRBD1 (5 bases). Germline CDR1 reads SGHVS; CDR2 reads FQNEAQ. Deletions cut 1 base from V and 6 bases from J, with 12 bases between. CDR3 length equals 14 residues. The CDR3 bases are TGTGCCAGCAGCTTAGTAGGGGTGGGGAAGACCCAGTACTTC. It translates to CASSLVGVGKTQYF.

The sample holds one count of this clone. This chain connects TRBV30 to TRBJ2-5, with a tentative D call TRBD2 (5 bases). The CDR3 is 14 amino acids. V dropped 3 bases and J dropped 5 bases, with 16 bases sitting between them. Germline assignment: CDR1 GTSNPN and CDR2 SVGIG (reference sequence). As DNA, the CDR3 is TGTGCCTGGAGACCCGGGGTCAGCGTGGAGACCCAGTACTTC. This sequence encodes CAWRPGVSVETQYF.

This chain links TRBV19 with TRBJ2-5; no definite D call. The J call may be wrong; the DNA end is better matched by TRBJ2-7. Germline values: CDR1 LNHDA, CDR2 SQIVND (reference sequence). The CDR3 contains 13 residues. In nucleotides, the CDR3 is TGTGCCAGTAGTACCTCCGGGTTCTACGAGCAGTACTTC. Translated: CASSTSGFYEQYF.

This chain's CDR3 is CASSSTGTSGGLRQYV. In nucleotides, the CDR3 is TGTGCCAGCAGCTCTACCGGGACTAGCGGGGGCCTACGGCAGTACGTC. The chain combines TRBV7-8 with TRBJ2-7; TRBD2 matches 14 bases. CDR3 size: 16 residues. J lost 9 bases, V lost 4 bases, and 11 bases had no gene match. CDR1 and CDR2 (germline): SGHVS, FQNEAQ.

This clone came up once. The V call is TRBV10-3, the J call TRBJ2-2; TRBD1 matches 7 bases. Looked up from germline, CDR1 is ENHRY and CDR2 is SYGVKD. J gave up 2 bases and V 1 base, and 7 bases lay outside the gene matches. The CDR3 totals 17 residues. For the CDR3, the DNA is TGTGCCATCAGTGAGTTAACAGGGGCTCTTAACACCGGGGAGCTGTTTTTT. Protein sequence: CAISELTGALNTGELFF.

This chain uses TRBV7-6 with TRBJ2-7, with D perhaps TRBD2 (5 bases). Germline-derived CDR1 and CDR2 are SGHVS and FNYEAQ. There are 14 residues in the CDR3. V lost 5 bases to trimming and J lost 7 bases, with 18 bases between them. CDR3 sequence: CASSISASSGEQYF. DNA for the CDR3: TGTGCCAGCAGCATATCGGCCTCTTCGGGGGAGCAGTACTTC.

The J gene is TRBJ2-6, the V gene TRBV6-1, with 7 bases identical to TRBD2. V gave up 3 bases and J gave up 3 bases; unmatched junction bases: 2. This CDR3 is built from 15 residues. Germline V CDR1 and CDR2: MNHNS, SASEGT. CDR3: CASSEVAGGANVLTF. The CDR3 coding sequence is TGTGCCAGCAGTGAGGTAGCGGGTGGGGCCAACGTCCTGACTTTC.

CDR3 protein: CASSLDGRAQETQYF. CDR3 DNA: TGCGCCAGCAGCTTGGACGGGAGGGCCCAAGAGACCCAGTACTTC. The V and J genes are TRBV5-1 and TRBJ2-5, with 8 positions matching TRBD2. V lost 0 bases to trimming and J lost 1 base; unmatched junction nucleotides: 2. This CDR3 has 15 amino acids. CDR1 is SGHRS, CDR2 YFSETQ, per germline.

The V and J genes are TRBV28 and TRBJ2-7, with D possibly being TRBD2 (7 bases). This CDR3 comprises 13 residues. Germline lookup yields CDR1 MDHEN and CDR2 SYDVKM. V lost 3 bases and J lost 6, with 12 bases in between. CDR3 sequence: CASSFIGGVEQYV. The DNA for the CDR3 is TGTGCCAGCAGTTTTATAGGGGGGGTCGAGCAGTACGTC.

J is TRBJ2-7 and V is TRBV11-2; 7 bases map to TRBD1. CDR3 size: 16 residues. CDR1 SGHAT and CDR2 FQNNGV come from the germline V gene. Losses at the gene ends were 4 bases for V and 0 bases for J; bases not matched to a gene: 9. The CDR3 is CASSSRQGSFSYEQYV. For the CDR3, the DNA is TGTGCCAGCAGCTCCCGACAGGGATCCTTCTCCTACGAGCAGTACGTC.

The count of this clone is one. The chain joins TRBV6-1 to TRBJ2-2; perhaps TRBD1 as D (6 bases). CDR1 is MNHNS and CDR2 is SASEGT in the germline V gene. This CDR3 spans 16 amino acids. The V end lost 4 bases, the J end lost 1 base, and 13 bases lay between the germline ends. The CDR3 DNA reads TGTGCCAGCAGTGCCGGACAGTTTTTGAACACCGGGGAGCTGTTTTTT. It codes for CASSAGQFLNTGELFF.

V usage is TRBV7-9 and J usage is TRBJ2-3, with D unresolved. Germline V CDR1 and CDR2: SEHNR, FQNEAQ (reference sequence). The CDR3 is 13 amino acids. V was clipped by 1 base and J by 6 bases, with 8 bases between them. CDR3 coding DNA: TGTGCCAGCAGCTTAGGTGCGCGGGATACGCAGTATTTT. Translating it yields CASSLGARDTQYF.

This chain joins TRBV30 and TRBJ1-5, with D unclear. V was clipped by 5 bases and J by 3 bases, with 14 bases between them. Germline loops: CDR1 GTSNPN, CDR2 SVGIG (reference sequence). The CDR3 extends over 14 amino acids. The CDR3 sequence: CAWQNGEYNQPQHF. For the CDR3, the DNA is TGTGCCTGGCAAAACGGAGAATACAATCAGCCCCAGCATTTT.

This clone turned up a few times. This rearrangement joins TRBV4-1 to TRBJ2-7; D remains unclear. Germline V gene lookup returns CDR1 MGHRA and CDR2 YSYEKL. V was shortened by 4 bases and J by 2 bases, with 9 bases between the two germline ends. The CDR3 is made up of 13 amino acids. The CDR3 region is CASSLTDAYEQYF. CDR3 sequence (DNA): TGCGCCAGCAGCCTAACAGACGCCTACGAGCAGTACTTC.

As DNA, the CDR3 is TGTGCCAGCAGCCCCGGTCCCGGGGAGCTGTTTTTT. Its translation: CASSPGPGELFF. V is TRBV7-9 and J is TRBJ2-2; the D is unclear. Germline values: CDR1 SEHNR, CDR2 FQNEAQ (reference sequence). V was cut by 5 bases and J by 6 bases, with 7 bases left in between. The CDR3 is 12 amino acids.

The rearrangement links TRBV6-1 to TRBJ2-3, with 11 nucleotides matching TRBD2. The V and J ends lost 6 bases and 4 bases, in that order; junction bases with no gene match: 6. This CDR3 region has 15 residues. CDR1 and CDR2 (germline): MNHNS, SASEGT. The CDR3 protein is CASRALSGGADTQYF. The CDR3 nucleotides are TGTGCCAGCAGAGCCCTTAGCGGGGGGGCAGATACGCAGTATTTT.

This chain links TRBV5-4 with TRBJ2-3; TRBD2 matches at 11 bases. CDR1 SGHNT and CDR2 YYREEE come from the germline V gene (reference sequence). V lost 1 base, J lost 1 base, and 11 bases stayed unmatched. The CDR3 spans 19 residues. As DNA, the CDR3 is TGTGCCAGCAGCTTGCCTAGCGGGGGGACAGCTGGGGGCACAGATACGCAGTATTTT. It yields the protein CASSLPSGGTAGGTDTQYF.